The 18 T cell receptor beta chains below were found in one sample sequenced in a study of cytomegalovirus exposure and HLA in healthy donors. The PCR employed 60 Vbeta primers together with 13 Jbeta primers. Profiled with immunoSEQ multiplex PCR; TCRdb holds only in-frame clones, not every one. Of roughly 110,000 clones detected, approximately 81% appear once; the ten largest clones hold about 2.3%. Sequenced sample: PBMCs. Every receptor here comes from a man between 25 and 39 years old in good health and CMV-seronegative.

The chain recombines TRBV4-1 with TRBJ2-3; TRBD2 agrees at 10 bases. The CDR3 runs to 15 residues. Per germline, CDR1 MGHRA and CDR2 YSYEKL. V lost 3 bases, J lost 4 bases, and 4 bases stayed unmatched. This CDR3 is CASSQTGTSADTQYF. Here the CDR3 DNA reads TGCGCCAGCAGCCAGACAGGGACTAGCGCAGATACGCAGTATTTT.

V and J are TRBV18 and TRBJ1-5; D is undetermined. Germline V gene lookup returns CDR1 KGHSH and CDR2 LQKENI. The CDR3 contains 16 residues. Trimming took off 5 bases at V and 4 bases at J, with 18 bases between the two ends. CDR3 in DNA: TGTGCCAGCTCATCCTGGGGAGAGGAAGCGAATCAGCCCCAGCATTTT. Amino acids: CASSSWGEEANQPQHF. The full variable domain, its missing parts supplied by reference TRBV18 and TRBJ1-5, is NAGVMQNPRHLVRRRGQEARLRCSPMKGHSHVYWYRQLPEEGLKFMVYLQKENIIDESGMPKERFSAEFPKEGPSILRIQQVVRGDSAAYFCASSSWGEEANQPQHFGDGTRLSIL.

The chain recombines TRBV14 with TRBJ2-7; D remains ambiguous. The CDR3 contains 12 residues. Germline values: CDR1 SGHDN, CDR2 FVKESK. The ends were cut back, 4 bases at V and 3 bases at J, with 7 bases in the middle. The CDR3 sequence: CASSRQDYEQYF. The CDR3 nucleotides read TGTGCCAGCAGCCGTCAGGACTACGAGCAGTACTTC.

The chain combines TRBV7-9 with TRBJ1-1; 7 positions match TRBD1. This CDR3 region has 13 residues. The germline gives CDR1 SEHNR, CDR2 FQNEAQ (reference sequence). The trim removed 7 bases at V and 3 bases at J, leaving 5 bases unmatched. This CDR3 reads CASIRGSHTEAFF. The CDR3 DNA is TGTGCCAGCATCAGGGGGAGTCACACTGAAGCTTTCTTT. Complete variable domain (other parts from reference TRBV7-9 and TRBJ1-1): DTGVSQNPRHKITKRGQNVTFRCDPISEHNRLYWYRQTLGQGPEFLTYFQNEAQLEKSRLLSDRFSAERPKGSFSTLEIQRTEQGDSAMYLCASIRGSHTEAFFGQGTRLTVV.

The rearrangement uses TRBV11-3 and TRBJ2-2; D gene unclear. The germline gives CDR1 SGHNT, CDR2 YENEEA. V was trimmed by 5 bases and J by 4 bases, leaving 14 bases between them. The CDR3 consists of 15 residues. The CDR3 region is CASSRGGGFTGELFF. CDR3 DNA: TGTGCCAGCAGCCGCGGCGGCGGATTCACCGGGGAGCTGTTTTTT.

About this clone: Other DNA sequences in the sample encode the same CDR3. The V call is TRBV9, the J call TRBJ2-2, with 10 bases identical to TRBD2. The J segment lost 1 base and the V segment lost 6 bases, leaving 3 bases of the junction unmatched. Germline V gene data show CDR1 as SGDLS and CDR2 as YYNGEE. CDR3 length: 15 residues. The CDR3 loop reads CASTQREGNTGELFF. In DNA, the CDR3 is TGTGCCAGCACCCAGCGGGAGGGGAACACCGGGGAGCTGTTTTTT.

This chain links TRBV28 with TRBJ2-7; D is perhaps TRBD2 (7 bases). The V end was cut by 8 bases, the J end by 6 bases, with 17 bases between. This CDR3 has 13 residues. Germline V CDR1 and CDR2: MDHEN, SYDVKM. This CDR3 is CASQRDITPEQYF. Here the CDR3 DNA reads TGTGCCAGCCAGCGGGACATTACCCCCGAGCAGTACTTC.

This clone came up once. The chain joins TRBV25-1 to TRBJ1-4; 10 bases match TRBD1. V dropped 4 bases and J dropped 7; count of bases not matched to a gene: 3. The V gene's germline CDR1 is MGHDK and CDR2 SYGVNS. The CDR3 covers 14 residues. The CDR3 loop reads CASSGTGGAEKLFF. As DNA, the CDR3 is TGTGCCAGCAGTGGGACAGGGGGGGCTGAAAAACTGTTTTTT.

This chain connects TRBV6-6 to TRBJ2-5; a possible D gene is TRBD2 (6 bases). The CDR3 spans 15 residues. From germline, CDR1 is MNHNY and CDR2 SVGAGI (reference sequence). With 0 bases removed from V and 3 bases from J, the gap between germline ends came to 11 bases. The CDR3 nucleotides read TGTGCCAGCAGTTACTCCGGGACTGCAAAAGAGACCCAGTACTTC. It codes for CASSYSGTAKETQYF.

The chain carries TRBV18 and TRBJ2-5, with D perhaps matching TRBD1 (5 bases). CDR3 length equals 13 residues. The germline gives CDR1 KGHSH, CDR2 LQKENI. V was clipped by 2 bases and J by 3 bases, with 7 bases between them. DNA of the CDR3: TGTGCCAGCTCACCAGGGGCGAAAGAGACCCAGTACTTC. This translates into CASSPGAKETQYF.

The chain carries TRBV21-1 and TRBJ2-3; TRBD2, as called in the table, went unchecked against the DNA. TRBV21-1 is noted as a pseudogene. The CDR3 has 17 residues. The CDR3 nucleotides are TGTGCCAGCAGCAAGTTTGCACTCCGCCAATTCACAGATACGCAGTATTTT. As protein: CASSKFALRQFTDTQYF.

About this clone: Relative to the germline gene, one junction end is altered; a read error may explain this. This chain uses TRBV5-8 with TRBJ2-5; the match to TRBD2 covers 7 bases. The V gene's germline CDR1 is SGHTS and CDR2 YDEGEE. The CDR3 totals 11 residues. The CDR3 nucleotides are TGTGCCAGCAGCTTGTATCGGGGGGAGCACTTC. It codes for CASSLYRGEHF.

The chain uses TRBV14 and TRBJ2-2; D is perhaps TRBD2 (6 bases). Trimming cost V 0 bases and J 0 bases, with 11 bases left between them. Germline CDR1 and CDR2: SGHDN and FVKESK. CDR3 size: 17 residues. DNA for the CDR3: TGTGCCAGCAGCCAAGATCTTTTAGCGGCGAACACCGGGGAGCTGTTTTTT. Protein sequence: CASSQDLLAANTGELFF.

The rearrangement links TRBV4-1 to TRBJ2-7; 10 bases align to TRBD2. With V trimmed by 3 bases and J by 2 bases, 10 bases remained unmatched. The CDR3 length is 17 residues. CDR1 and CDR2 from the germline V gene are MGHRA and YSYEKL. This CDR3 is CASSHQGAGGITYEQYF. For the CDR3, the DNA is TGCGCCAGCAGCCACCAAGGAGCGGGAGGGATTACCTACGAGCAGTACTTC.

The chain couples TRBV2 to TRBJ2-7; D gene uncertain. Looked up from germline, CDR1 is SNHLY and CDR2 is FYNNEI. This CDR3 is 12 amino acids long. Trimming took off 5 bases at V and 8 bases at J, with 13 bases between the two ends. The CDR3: CASSPYPAKQYF. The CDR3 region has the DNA TGTGCCAGCAGTCCCTACCCCGCCAAGCAGTACTTC.

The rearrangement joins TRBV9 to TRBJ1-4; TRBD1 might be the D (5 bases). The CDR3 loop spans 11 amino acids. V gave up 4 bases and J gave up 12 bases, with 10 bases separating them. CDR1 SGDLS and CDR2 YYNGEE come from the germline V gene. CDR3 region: CASSPGVELFF. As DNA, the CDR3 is TGTGCCAGCAGCCCGGGGGTGGAACTGTTTTTT.

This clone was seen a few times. The CDR3 DNA sequence: TGCAGCGTTCCCTTACGGAGTGGCTACACCTTC. This gives the protein CSVPLRSGYTF. The chain links TRBV29-1 to TRBJ1-2; D is undetermined. Germline loops: CDR1 SQVTM, CDR2 ANQGSEA. The CDR3 totals 11 residues. V lost 5 bases to trimming and J lost 7 bases, with 11 bases between them.

CDR3 coding DNA: TGTGCCGAATCCGGAGACACCATATATTTT. The encoded protein is CAESGDTIYF. The chain has TRBV7-2 and TRBJ1-3, with D unclear. Trimming removed 11 bases at V and 8 bases at J, with 10 bases between. The CDR3 has 10 amino acids. Germline V gives CDR1 SGHTA, CDR2 FQGNSA.